A selection of T cell receptor beta chains follows, all from one sample in a study of T-cell reconstitution after alpha-beta-depleted transplantation in children. One entry per CDR3 protein results from TCRdb running MiXCR on the PCR reads. The sample holds approximately 400,000 distinct CDR3 sequences, around 9.9% seen once. This specimen was PBMCs from the stem cell graft donor, taken from the stem cell graft. These receptors all stem from a human donor who donated a stem cell graft to a child with acute myeloid leukemia. Both conserved end residues are part of each CDR3. The order of the fields is V gene, clone size, J gene, D gene, CDR3 DNA, CDR3 protein. D genes are given only for firm matches. A row's size may be missing; if present it is once, few, many or a size class.

TRBV27	many	TRBJ1-1	.	TGTGCCAGCAGTTTTGACTCGAACACTGAAGCTTTCTTT	CASSFDSNTEAFF
TRBV3-1	.	TRBJ2-1	TRBD1	TGTGCCAGCAGCCCCCGGGACAGGGGTAATGAGCAGTTCTTC	CASSPRDRGNEQFF
TRBV7-9	.	TRBJ1-3	.	TGTGCCAGCAGCTCGTCATGGGGGCCGGCAAACACCATATATTTT	CASSSSWGPANTIYF
TRBV4-2	.	TRBJ2-1	TRBD2	TGTGCCAGCAGCCAAGGGGCTAGCGGATACAATGAGCAGTTCTTC	CASSQGASGYNEQFF
TRBV7-3	.	TRBJ2-2	TRBD1	TGTGCCAGCAGCTTAACGACAGGGGAGTCCGGGGAGCTGTTTTTT	CASSLTTGESGELFF
TRBV6-2/TRBV6-3	.	TRBJ1-5	.	TGTGCCAGCAGTTACGGGCGGGAGTACGATCAGCCCCAGCATTTT	CASSYGREYDQPQHF
TRBV6-1	.	TRBJ2-2	.	TGTGCCAGCAGTGAAAACCGACAGGCCGGTATTGGAGCCGGGGAGCTGTTTTTT	CASSENRQAGIGAGELFF
TRBV7-9	few	TRBJ2-6	TRBD2	TGTGCCAGCAGCCCCGTCGGGGGGTCTGGGGCCAACGTCCTGACTTTC	CASSPVGGSGANVLTF
TRBV4-1	.	TRBJ2-5	.	TGCGCCAGCAGCCACCTGCTCCAGGGCGAGACCCAGTACTTC	CASSHLLQGETQYF
TRBV20-1	.	TRBJ1-6	.	TGCAGTGCTGCGGGCCAGATTTCCTATAATTCACCCCTCCACTTT	CSAAGQISYNSPLHF
TRBV7-3	.	TRBJ2-1	TRBD1	TGTGCCAGCAGCCAACGACAGGGGGCCGCCTACAATGAGCAGTTCTTC	CASSQRQGAAYNEQFF
TRBV4-2	few	TRBJ2-1	TRBD2	TGTGCCAGCAGCCAAGATAGGGCCGAACTAGCGGGAGGAGAGCAGTTCTTC	CASSQDRAELAGGEQFF
TRBV20-1	few	TRBJ1-5	.	TGCAGTGCGCCCGGGACTAATAGCAATCAGCCCCAGCATTTT	CSAPGTNSNQPQHF
TRBV4-1	few	TRBJ1-2	.	TGCGCCAGCAGCCAAGCCCGGGACGCTGCTAACTATGGCTACACCTTC	CASSQARDAANYGYTF
TRBV7-2	many	TRBJ2-7	TRBD1	TGTGCCAGCAGCTTAGGGTCGGGACAGGGGGTCTACGAGCAGTACTTC	CASSLGSGQGVYEQYF